This T cell receptor beta chain comes out of a study of control samples from healthy donors and cancer patients. Trimming shortened V by 0 bases and J by 0 bases, and 10 bases separated the two germline ends. Germline CDR1 reads SGHDT; CDR2 reads YYEEEE. The CDR3 totals 17 residues. The protocol was immunoSEQ multiplex PCR, while the TCRdb copy is restricted to in-frame clones and leaves out a portion. This sample has tens of thousands of clones, with roughly nine tenths found just once. Specimen: PBMCs. The TCR was taken from a man in his 60s with colorectal cancer. V gene TRBV5-6 combines with J gene TRBJ1-6; no clear D gene. CDR3 in amino acids: CASSLAVGSSYNSPLHF. The CDR3 DNA is TGTGCCAGCAGCTTGGCGGTGGGTAGCTCCTATAATTCACCCCTCCACTTT.